These 10 T cell receptor beta chains originate from one sample sequenced in a study of T cell responses to AZD1222 COVID-19 vaccine. Measured with immunoSEQ multiplex PCR; TCRdb has only the in-frame clones, and not every one. The sample records tens of thousands of clones, around 92% being singletons. The sample consisted of peripheral blood, taken on day 0 of MenACWY control vaccination. These receptors originate from an adult in good health.

The chain employs TRBV3-1 (or the pseudogene TRBV3-2) and TRBJ2-3; D call uncertain. This CDR3 spans 14 amino acids. Trimming removed 4 bases at V and 0 bases at J, with 8 bases between. Germline V lookup: CDR1 LGHDT, CDR2 YNNKEL (reference sequence). The CDR3 loop reads CASSLGSSTDTQYF. The CDR3 nucleotides read TGTGCCAGCAGCCTCGGCTCTAGCACAGATACGCAGTATTTT.

This clone was picked up one time. This chain links TRBV9 with TRBJ2-7, with D perhaps matching TRBD1 or TRBD2 (5 bases each). The CDR3 covers 15 residues. Germline-derived CDR1 and CDR2 are SGDLS and YYNGEE. Trimming cost V 0 bases and J 4 bases, with 14 bases left between them. In nucleotides, the CDR3 is TGTGCCAGCAGCGTAGCTGAGGGACCGACTTACGAGCAGTACTTC. Protein sequence: CASSVAEGPTYEQYF.

This rearrangement joins TRBV7-2 to TRBJ2-1; perhaps TRBD2 as D (7 bases). CDR1 SGHTA and CDR2 FQGNSA come from the germline V gene. The V gene lost 1 base and the J gene lost 2 bases, with 15 bases spanning the gap. There are 17 residues in the CDR3. The CDR3 DNA follows: TGTGCCAGCAGCTTAGTCGGGGGGCGGGGCCCCTACAATGAGCAGTTCTTC. As protein: CASSLVGGRGPYNEQFF. Complete variable domain (other parts from reference TRBV7-2 and TRBJ2-1): GAGVSQSPSNKVTEKGKDVELRCDPISGHTALYWYRQSLGQGLEFLIYFQGNSAPDKSGLPSDRFSAERTGGSVSTLTIQRTQQEDSAVYLCASSLVGGRGPYNEQFFGPGTRLTVL.

The chain joins TRBV2 to TRBJ2-5; D is perhaps TRBD2 (5 bases). Germline CDR1 reads SNHLY; CDR2 reads FYNNEI. The CDR3 is made up of 16 amino acids. Trimming left V 2 bases short and J 5 bases short, with 18 bases between. The CDR3 DNA reads TGTGCCAGCAGTGAATCCCCTCCGGGGAGAGACGAGACCCAGTACTTC. Translation: CASSESPPGRDETQYF.

V is TRBV28 and J is TRBJ1-1; D possibly corresponds to TRBD1 (5 bases). CDR1 and CDR2 (germline): MDHEN, SYDVKM. Trimming took off 4 bases at V and 10 bases at J, with 22 bases between the two ends. The CDR3 consists of 15 residues. The CDR3 spells CASSSLWQVGGRAFF. For the CDR3, the DNA is TGTGCCAGCAGTTCCTTGTGGCAGGTTGGGGGTCGAGCTTTCTTT.

In nucleotides, the CDR3 is TGTGCCAGCAGTTACGGGACAGGGGGCGCGAATTCACCCCTCCACTTT. It yields the protein CASSYGTGGANSPLHF. This chain links TRBV6-6 with TRBJ1-6; 12 nucleotides match TRBD1. CDR1 is MNHNY and CDR2 is SVGAGI in the germline V gene (reference sequence). There are 16 residues in the CDR3. Trimming took 2 bases from V and 7 from J; bases not matched to a gene: 3.

Only a few counts were recorded for this clone. The chain has TRBV2 and TRBJ2-1, with TRBD2 matching over 9 bases. Germline values: CDR1 SNHLY, CDR2 FYNNEI. The CDR3 consists of 15 residues. V dropped 6 bases and J dropped 9; count of bases not matched to a gene: 12. The CDR3 here is CASSPLAGGPGEQFF. In nucleotides, the CDR3 is TGTGCCAGCAGCCCACTGGCGGGGGGGCCAGGTGAGCAGTTCTTC.

This chain joins TRBV19 and TRBJ2-7; perhaps TRBD2 as D (7 bases). The CDR3 has 13 amino acids. V lost 4 bases to trimming and J lost 7 bases, with 14 bases between them. The germline CDR1 and CDR2 sequences are LNHDA and SQIVND (reference sequence). Here the CDR3 reads CASSRGGPLEQYF. The CDR3 DNA follows: TGTGCCAGTAGTAGGGGGGGGCCTCTTGAGCAGTACTTC.

The V gene is TRBV11-3, the J gene TRBJ1-6; possibly TRBD1 for D (5 bases). Trimming removed 7 bases from V and 0 bases from J, with 16 bases in between. CDR1 and CDR2 from the germline V gene are SGHNT and YENEEA. The CDR3 spans 17 residues. This chain's CDR3 is CASKPGPRNSYNSPLHF. The CDR3 nucleotides read TGTGCCAGCAAACCGGGACCGCGAAACTCCTATAATTCACCCCTCCACTTT. The full variable domain, its missing parts supplied by reference TRBV11-3 and TRBJ1-6, is EAGVVQSPRYKIIEKKQPVAFWCNPISGHNTLYWYLQNLGQGPELLIRYENEEAVDDSQLPKDRFSAERLKGVDSTLKIQPAELGDSAVYLCASKPGPRNSYNSPLHFGNGTRLTVT.

This sequence joins TRBV20-1 and TRBJ1-5; weak D call: TRBD1 (5 bases). Germline V gene lookup returns CDR1 DFQATT and CDR2 SNEGSKA (reference sequence). The CDR3 runs to 15 residues. Trimming took off 3 bases at V and 0 bases at J, with 12 bases between the two ends. The CDR3 nucleotides read TGCAGTGCTAGTTCTGGGGACTATAGCAATCAGCCCCAGCATTTT. As protein: CSASSGDYSNQPQHF.